One sample yielded the 9 T cell receptor beta chains listed below, sequenced in a study of blood T cell repertoires in COVID-19. Here immunoSEQ multiplex PCR was the method, and the copy in TCRdb shows in-frame clones only, minus some. The sample yields hundreds of thousands of clones, around 88% seen once. Material: PBMCs or T cells enriched from blood (not recorded which). The receptor set was obtained from a woman aged 40 to 49 with acute COVID-19.

This sequence joins TRBV7-2 and TRBJ2-1, with 9 nucleotides matching TRBD2. V lost 0 bases to trimming and J lost 0 bases; unmatched junction nucleotides: 3. Germline CDR1 is SGHTA and CDR2 is FQGNSA. The length of the CDR3 is 17 residues. As DNA, the CDR3 is TGTGCCAGCAGCTTAGCGGGCGGGAGGGCCTCCTACAATGAGCAGTTCTTC. This gives the protein CASSLAGGRASYNEQFF.

The chain carries TRBV5-5 and TRBJ1-3; 7 bases map to TRBD1. CDR1 and CDR2 (germline): SGHKS, YYEKEE (reference sequence). The CDR3 is made up of 15 amino acids. Losses at the gene ends were 2 bases for V and 2 bases for J; bases not matched to a gene: 4. The CDR3 region is CASSLGGLAGNTIYF. The CDR3 DNA is TGTGCCAGCAGCTTAGGGGGCCTCGCTGGAAACACCATATATTTT.

This clone has more than one count but fewer than ten. V usage is TRBV19 and J usage is TRBJ1-5; a weak D match, TRBD1 (5 bases). Trimming cost V 1 base and J 8 bases, with 15 bases left between them. The CDR3 has 15 amino acids. Germline CDR1 reads LNHDA; CDR2 reads SQIVND (reference sequence). As DNA, the CDR3 is TGTGCCAGTAGTATAGGTGCAATCCTAGGGGAGCCCCAGCATTTT. It specifies CASSIGAILGEPQHF.

The chain combines TRBV21-1 with TRBJ2-7; whether TRBD2, the table's D call, matches the DNA was not checked. TRBV21-1 is tagged as a pseudogene. This CDR3 is 16 amino acids long. The CDR3 reads CASSNPCDRGGAEQYF. The CDR3 DNA sequence: TGTGCCAGCAGCAACCCATGCGACCGAGGGGGGGCGGAGCAGTACTTC.

The V call is TRBV3-1 (or the pseudogene TRBV3-2), the J call TRBJ2-7, with 9 bases aligning to TRBD2. The germline gives CDR1 LGHDT, CDR2 YNNKEL (reference sequence). The V segment lost 2 bases and the J segment 7 bases; nucleotides outside the gene matches: 6. This CDR3 contains 14 residues. This chain's CDR3 is CASSQSGLAREQYF. The CDR3 DNA follows: TGTGCCAGCAGCCAATCGGGACTAGCCAGGGAGCAGTACTTC.

The chain carries TRBV5-6 and TRBJ2-7; TRBD1 might be the D (6 bases). Germline V lookup: CDR1 SGHDT, CDR2 YYEEEE. The CDR3 is 13 amino acids. Trimming stripped 0 bases from V and 3 bases from J, with 7 bases between. The CDR3 loop reads CASSLEQGYEQYF. Here the CDR3 DNA reads TGTGCCAGCAGCTTGGAACAGGGCTACGAGCAGTACTTC.

The rearrangement joins TRBV6-5 to TRBJ2-1; 14 bases match TRBD2. The ends lost 6 bases at V and 9 bases at J; junction bases unmatched: 4. This CDR3 spans 14 amino acids. Germline V gene sequence: CDR1 MNHEY, CDR2 SVGAGI. CDR3 region: CASSGTSGSTEQFF. The CDR3 DNA is TGTGCCAGCAGCGGGACTAGCGGGAGTACTGAGCAGTTCTTC.

The rearrangement uses TRBV6-5 and TRBJ1-2; D not certain. V lost 4 bases and J 5 bases, leaving 8 bases between the germline ends. This CDR3 has 12 amino acids. In germline, CDR1 is MNHEY, CDR2 SVGAGI. The CDR3 bases are TGTGCCAGCAGTTCAACAGTGTATGGCTACACCTTC. Protein product: CASSSTVYGYTF.

This chain joins TRBV20-1 and TRBJ1-2, with no clear D. The CDR3 covers 11 residues. CDR1 DFQATT and CDR2 SNEGSKA come from the germline V gene (reference sequence). V was trimmed by 0 bases and J by 8 bases, leaving 7 bases between them. For the CDR3, the DNA is TGCAGTGCTAGAGATCTTTTAGGCTACACCTTC. Translation: CSARDLLGYTF.